This TCR beta chain appears in the sequencing data of a study of T cells and copy number aberrations in small-cell lung cancer. The CDR3 runs 13 residues. The trim removed 5 bases at V and 5 bases at J, leaving 3 bases unmatched. Germline lookup yields CDR1 MNHNS and CDR2 SASEGT. Donors had limited-stage small-cell lung cancer, resected between the late 2000s and the early 2020s. All donors had upfront surgery without preoperative chemotherapy, radiotherapy or any immunotherapy. Clones were sequenced by immunoSEQ multiplex PCR, and TCRdb holds only the in-frame ones, with some missing. This sample carries 8,500 to 10,000 clones, approximately 79% of them seen once, and the ten largest clones take roughly a third.

This TCR was sampled from a man in his fifties or sixties with small cell lung cancer. This rearrangement joins TRBV6-1 to TRBJ1-1; TRBD1 agrees at 9 bases. The sequencing input was normal tissue next to the tumor. CDR3 region: CASSQTGGTEAFF. DNA of the CDR3: TGTGCCAGCAGTCAGACAGGGGGAACTGAAGCTTTCTTT.